This entry lists 9 T cell receptor beta chains sequenced from one sample in a study of blood T cell repertoires in COVID-19. Measured with immunoSEQ multiplex PCR; TCRdb has only the in-frame clones, and not every one. The repertoire holds over 55,000 clones, with approximately 87% as singletons. Source material: peripheral blood. These TCRs come from a man aged 50-59 years with active COVID-19.

The chain combines TRBV27 with TRBJ1-6, with a weak D call TRBD1 (5 bases). Germline lookup yields CDR1 MNHEY and CDR2 SMNVEV (reference sequence). The CDR3 covers 13 residues. Trimming pared 6 bases from V and 7 bases from J, leaving 10 bases between. CDR3 in DNA: TGTGCCAGCAGCTACTCAGGGAATTCACCCCTCCACTTT. The encoded protein is CASSYSGNSPLHF.

The chain carries TRBV24-1 and TRBJ2-7; 14 positions match TRBD2. The CDR3 totals 18 residues. Trimming took 3 bases from V and 4 from J; bases not matched to a gene: 10. The germline V gene encodes CDR1 KGHDR and CDR2 SFDVKD. The DNA of the CDR3 is TGTGCCACCAGTGATGACGGGACTAGCGGGGGCCCGAGATACGAGCAGTACTTC. The encoded protein is CATSDDGTSGGPRYEQYF.

This chain connects TRBV20-1 to TRBJ2-1, with D possibly being TRBD2 (5 bases). Trimming removed 3 bases at V and 2 bases at J, with 14 bases between. The CDR3 is 15 residues long. Germline assignment: CDR1 DFQATT and CDR2 SNEGSKA (reference sequence). This chain's CDR3 is CSASNRGFTYNEQFF. As DNA, the CDR3 is TGCAGTGCTAGTAACCGGGGATTCACCTACAATGAGCAGTTCTTC.

The gene calls are TRBV5-1 and TRBJ2-3; D may be TRBD1 (6 bases). Trimming cost V 2 bases and J 0 bases, with 13 bases left between them. CDR3 size: 16 residues. The V gene's germline CDR1 is SGHRS and CDR2 YFSETQ. Here the CDR3 DNA reads TGCGCCAGCAGCTTCATAGGGACAACCAGCACAGATACGCAGTATTTT. It translates to CASSFIGTTSTDTQYF.

This chain joins TRBV29-1 and TRBJ2-2; TRBD1 agrees at 7 bases. V shed 5 bases, J shed 0 bases, and the junction held 15 bases outside the gene matches. The length of the CDR3 is 18 residues. Germline V gene data show CDR1 as SQVTM and CDR2 as ANQGSEA. The CDR3 region has the DNA TGCAGCGTTTCGACAGGGTGGGGTCGAGGGGCGAACACCGGGGAGCTGTTTTTT. It is translated as CSVSTGWGRGANTGELFF.

The J gene is TRBJ2-2, the V gene TRBV19, with unresolved D. The V end was cut by 5 bases, the J end by 10 bases, with 11 bases between. The CDR3 is 12 residues long. Germline loops: CDR1 LNHDA, CDR2 SQIVND (reference sequence). The CDR3 DNA is TGTGCCAGTAGTCTCTTTGGGCTGGAGCTGTTTTTT. It yields the protein CASSLFGLELFF.

The chain is built from TRBV2 and TRBJ1-4, with D possibly TRBD1 on 6 matching bases. This CDR3 contains 14 residues. V lost 6 bases, J lost 2 bases, and 10 bases lay in between. Germline CDR1 reads SNHLY; CDR2 reads FYNNEI. As DNA, the CDR3 is TGTGCCAGCAGGCCAGGGGATACTAATGAAAAACTGTTTTTT. It specifies CASRPGDTNEKLFF.

V gene TRBV7-2 combines with J gene TRBJ1-2; the D is unclear. The CDR3 length is 16 residues. V lost 6 bases and J 0 bases, leaving 17 bases between the germline ends. Germline V gene data show CDR1 as SGHTA and CDR2 as FQGNSA. CDR3: CASSKPPGGPNYGYTF. The CDR3 nucleotides are TGTGCCAGCAGTAAACCCCCAGGTGGGCCTAACTATGGCTACACCTTC.

V usage is TRBV7-9 and J usage is TRBJ2-5; possibly TRBD2 for D (5 bases). This CDR3 has 12 residues. Germline CDR1 reads SEHNR; CDR2 reads FQNEAQ (reference sequence). The V gene lost 9 bases and the J gene lost 3 bases, with 11 bases spanning the gap. This chain's CDR3 is CASQSREETQYF. In nucleotides, the CDR3 is TGTGCCAGTCAGTCGCGGGAAGAGACCCAGTACTTC.